The entry below describes one T cell receptor (beta chain). This receptor's antigen is unknown. Per-base quality was not reported, and no clone a single base away is much larger than it. This sample was taken from a study of CD8 T cells in Susac syndrome (dated by TCRdb to the late 2010s). Background for the entire study: Whether CD8+ T cell activation and differentiation in Susac syndrome was antigen driven was tested using repertoire sequencing. The study compared CD8+ T cell repertoire clonality among 12 healthy donors, about 14 Susac syndrome patients and about 16 multiple sclerosis patients. Broader findings and caveats from the paper: The number of individuals in the TCR sequencing and HLA analysis was acknowledged as relatively small.

Peripheral blood CD8+ and CD4+ T cells from healthy donors, Susac syndrome patients and multiple sclerosis patients were profiled by high-throughput TCR beta sequencing. The multiple sclerosis controls were treatment-naive patients whose relapsing-remitting disease, either stable or active, fulfilled the revised McDonald criteria. Bulk CD8+ and CD4+ T cells were purified magnetically by negative isolation, whereas CD8+ TEMRA cells were enriched by FACS. Blood was collected in EDTA tubes and processed within 24 hours, with PBMCs isolated through density gradient centrifugation. PBMCs intended for TCR sequencing were frozen in liquid nitrogen and were later thawed in a 37 degrees C water bath. Purity of sorted or isolated CD4+, CD8+ and CD8+ TEMRA cells was at least 90%. RNA was extracted using the RNeasy kit, and roughly 0.5 to 1 microgram was reverse transcribed with random hexamers. The immunoSEQ multiplex PCR assay, covering 54 Vbeta and 13 Jbeta segments, was used to amplify TCR beta CDR3 regions. PCR amplification bias was corrected using a synthetic template baseline for primer optimization and computational correction. The published analysis was carried out like this. Reads were annotated to V, D and J genes per IMGT and analyzed with immunoSEQ Analyzer, keeping only productive sequences. Clonality was calculated as one minus the Shannon entropy normalized by log2 of the number of productive unique sequences. For each patient and control, public and private clones were evaluated within the 100 most prevalent clones. Susac-specific clones were defined as absent from healthy and MS cohorts, around 970 published viral clones and other ImmuneACCESS disease sequences. In TCRdb, the public reads were trimmed at Q25 with fastp and aligned with MiXCR, with productive beta chains retained. Rows merge per CDR3 protein into single entries with the most common DNA and genes. The authors' filters were not applied to this entry. In all, the sample holds 250,000 to 300,000 distinct CDR3 sequences, and roughly 84% of those were seen once. The ten top clones hold 0.095% to 0.14% of the sample.

The TCR sequence derives from a human donor with multiple sclerosis. Sequenced sample: CD8+ T cells from PBMCs.

The DNA is as follows: TGTGCCAGCAGCTTCCGGGGTGCGAACACCGGGGAGCTGTTTTTT. Translated, this gives CASSFRGANTGELFF. This receptor chain uses TRBV7-2 and TRBJ2-2, with TRBD2 as a weak D call on 5 bases. The germline V gene encodes CDR1 SGHTA and CDR2 FQGNSA. The cysteine opens and the phenylalanine closes a CDR3 of 15 amino acids. The CDR3 DNA has 45 bases and is translated from base 1. The junction carries 8 bases between V and J, which are trimmed by 3 bases and 0 bases respectively.